This T cell receptor beta chain is from a study of blood T cell repertoires in COVID-19 (dated by TCRdb to 2019 to 2021). Study-wide context: Collaborator samples came from the United States, Italy and Spain and covered acute and convalescent phases of COVID-19. The repertoires were made available in a free public database intended to serve as a resource for research on the immune response to SARS-CoV-2. A de-identified subject ID, COVID-19 status, age in years and sex were almost always included in the sample metadata. The dataset comprised deeply sampled blood TCRbeta repertoires from subjects exposed to, actively infected with, or recovered from COVID-19. HLA class I and class II types, where available, came from metadata supplied by the sample provider rather than from assay-based typing. The samples were drawn from two sources: the first 160 participants of the ongoing ImmuneRACE study, and 1,254 subjects contributed by 6 global collaborators. The material from the prospective study consisted of cDNA or gDNA derived from T cells, B-cell-depleted T cells, or PBMCs.

To note about this clone: The antigen it binds to is not known. No per-base quality is available; no much larger clone lies one base away.

General findings and caveats noted by the study authors: How much clinical and demographic metadata was included differed by source and by participant, and the metadata was provided uncurated.

TCRbeta CDR3 regions were amplified from genomic DNA by means of the immunoSEQ Assay, a bias-controlled multiplex PCR. As for the original processing: Nucleated cell counts per sample were estimated from amplification of reference gene primers within the assay. To quantify the absolute abundance of each unique TCRbeta CDR3 rearrangement, sequence reads were collapsed and filtered. For each sample, productive Simpson clonality was calculated as the square root of Simpson's diversity index across productive rearrangements. Not all clones reach the TCRdb copy of this immuneACCESS table, which keeps in-frame sequences only. Checked studies attribute under half of the gap to unresolved V genes and leave the rest unexplained. V and J calls and clone size come straight from that table; D and trimming were deduced from the DNA. The sample table holds roughly 70,000 clones, of which roughly 90% were seen once. 6.5% to 8.5% of the sample lies in the top ten.

In the germline V gene, CDR1 corresponds to SGHRS and CDR2 to YFSETQ. V trim: 7 bases; J trim: 4 bases; unmatched bases: 3. There are 12 amino acids in the CDR3, from cysteine to phenylalanine inclusive. The read is trimmed to its CDR3 DNA, 36 bases read in frame from base 1. The collaborating institutions used their own protocols to collect whole blood in K2EDTA tubes. Collaborator samples were shipped for TCRbeta analysis as frozen whole blood, isolated PBMCs, or DNA extracted from either sample type. The sequencing input was peripheral blood. The TCR was taken from a human donor in a cohort sampled during active COVID-19. The rearrangement combines TRBV5-1 with TRBJ1-1, with TRBD1 identical over 8 junction bases. For the CDR3, the sequence is CASRQGATEAFF. In nucleotide form, the sequence is TGCGCCAGCCGCCAGGGGGCCACTGAAGCTTTCTTT.